The 23 T cell receptor beta chains presented below share a single source sample, sequenced in a study of shared clonotypes between healthy human individuals. Only in-frame clones appear in the TCRdb table, and some are missing; sequencing was by immunoSEQ multiplex PCR. The sample yields about 680,000 clones, around 72% seen once. Sequencing was carried out using memory CD4+ T cells sorted from blood. The subset here: CD45RA-negative fraction. The receptors come from a woman aged 25 to 39 in good health.

The rearrangement joins TRBV19 to TRBJ2-5; 13 positions agree with TRBD2. CDR3 length: 16 residues. The trim removed 7 bases at V and 2 bases at J, leaving 7 bases unmatched. The germline gives CDR1 LNHDA, CDR2 SQIVND (reference sequence). The CDR3, as DNA: TGTGCCAGTAATACCGGGACTAGCGGGGAACAAGAGACCCAGTACTTC. This gives the protein CASNTGTSGEQETQYF.

The chain combines TRBV15 with TRBJ1-5; the D is unclear. The ends were cut back, 6 bases at V and 5 bases at J, with 17 bases in the middle. Germline loops: CDR1 LNHNV, CDR2 YYDKDF (reference sequence). This CDR3 comprises 15 residues. The CDR3 is CATSSKGMSYQPQHF. DNA of the CDR3: TGTGCCACCAGTTCGAAAGGAATGTCGTATCAGCCCCAGCATTTT.

Points on this clone: An end of the junction differs from the germline gene, which may be a read error. The chain joins TRBV19 to TRBJ2-7; D may be TRBD2 (6 bases). The CDR3 is made up of 19 amino acids. Looked up from germline, CDR1 is LNHDA and CDR2 is SQIVND (reference sequence). The CDR3 sequence: CTSSIMMGLSGAPSYEQYF. The DNA of the CDR3 is TGTACCAGTAGTATAATGATGGGACTTAGCGGAGCTCCCTCCTACGAGCAGTACTTC. Complete variable domain (other parts from reference TRBV19 and TRBJ2-7): DGGITQSPKYLFRKEGQNVTLSCEQNLNHDAMYWYRQDPGQGLRLIYYSQIVNDFQKGDIAEGYSVSREKKESFPLTVTSAQKNPTAFYLCTSSIMMGLSGAPSYEQYFGPGTRLTVT.

V usage is TRBV5-8 and J usage is TRBJ1-2, with 11 nucleotides matching TRBD1. The V gene's germline CDR1 is SGHTS and CDR2 YDEGEE. The CDR3 is 16 residues long. Trimming took 0 bases from V and 3 from J; bases not matched to a gene: 4. The chain's CDR3 is CASSLVLGQGDYGYTF. The CDR3 coding sequence is TGTGCCAGCAGCTTGGTCCTGGGACAGGGGGACTATGGCTACACCTTC.

The chain couples TRBV21-1 to TRBJ2-5; the table names TRBD2, a call not compared with the DNA. TRBV21-1 corresponds to a pseudogene. The CDR3 has 17 amino acids. The CDR3 region has the DNA TGTGCCAGCAGCGAAAACTATTTTAGCGGGAGCCAAGAGACCCAGTACTTC. Translation gives CASSENYFSGSQETQYF.

This rearrangement joins TRBV10-2 to TRBJ2-1; a possible D gene is TRBD1 (6 bases). CDR3 length equals 15 residues. CDR1 and CDR2 from the germline V gene are WSHSY and SAAADI. The V and J ends lost 1 base and 7 bases respectively, with 14 bases between them. This CDR3 is CASSEYQGHPNEQFF. CDR3 coding DNA: TGCGCCAGCAGTGAGTATCAGGGACACCCGAATGAGCAGTTCTTC.

CDR3 residues: CASRGRGDYTQETQYF. CDR3 in DNA: TGCGCCAGCAGAGGGAGGGGTGACTATACCCAAGAGACCCAGTACTTC. The chain carries TRBV5-1 and TRBJ2-5; 7 bases align to TRBD2. J gave up 1 base and V 5 bases, and 11 bases lay outside the gene matches. The CDR3 has 16 residues. Germline lookup yields CDR1 SGHRS and CDR2 YFSETQ.

The rearrangement joins TRBV18 to TRBJ2-7, with TRBD1 matching over 7 bases. The CDR3 has 13 residues. CDR1 and CDR2 from the germline V gene are KGHSH and LQKENI. After removal of 6 bases from V and 4 bases from J, the junction contained 6 bases not matched to a gene. The CDR3 reads CASSGPTGYEQYF. The CDR3 region has the DNA TGTGCCAGCTCCGGCCCGACAGGGTACGAGCAGTACTTC.

The V and J genes are TRBV7-9 and TRBJ2-5, with 7 bases lining up with TRBD2. J gave up 5 bases and V 5 bases, and 8 bases lay outside the gene matches. From germline, CDR1 is SEHNR and CDR2 FQNEAQ (reference sequence). This CDR3 has 14 residues. The CDR3 loop reads CASSPGAGRETQYF. The CDR3 coding sequence is TGTGCCAGCAGCCCCGGAGCGGGACGGGAGACCCAGTACTTC.

Concerning this clone: Other DNA sequences in the sample encode the same CDR3. The rearrangement uses TRBV2 and TRBJ1-1; D is uncertain. Trimming left V 4 bases short and J 3 bases short, with 9 bases between. Germline loops: CDR1 SNHLY, CDR2 FYNNEI. There are 13 residues in the CDR3. The CDR3 bases are TGTGCCAGCAGTGTCGGGAGGGACACTGAAGCTTTCTTT. Translation: CASSVGRDTEAFF.

This clone was observed a single time. The genes are TRBV4-1 and TRBJ2-5; a weak D match, TRBD1 (5 bases). The CDR3 is 14 amino acids. Trimming cost V 2 bases and J 3 bases, with 10 bases left between them. CDR1 and CDR2 from the germline V gene are MGHRA and YSYEKL. The CDR3 loop is CASSQIGREETQYF. As DNA, the CDR3 is TGCGCCAGCAGCCAAATTGGCAGGGAAGAGACCCAGTACTTC.

V is TRBV2 and J is TRBJ1-4; D is unclear. The V and J ends lost 6 bases and 0 bases respectively, with 8 bases between them. This CDR3 has 14 amino acids. Per germline, CDR1 SNHLY and CDR2 FYNNEI. The CDR3 bases are TGTGCCAGCAGATGGACGCCAACTAATGAAAAACTGTTTTTT. This encodes CASRWTPTNEKLFF.

This clone was seen a handful of times. V and J are TRBV12-1 and TRBJ2-7; the listed D gene, TRBD2, was not tested against the DNA. TRBV12-1 is a recognized pseudogene. This CDR3 has 14 residues. The CDR3 region has the DNA TGTGCCAGCAGCGGTCGGCCGGGTAGCTACGAGCAGTACTTC. The encoded protein is CASSGRPGSYEQYF.

A word on this clone: Other DNA sequences in this sample translate to the same CDR3. The chain recombines TRBV5-4 with TRBJ2-3; no firm D call. The V and J ends lost 4 bases and 0 bases respectively, with 3 bases between them. Germline lookup yields CDR1 SGHNT and CDR2 YYREEE (reference sequence). The CDR3 runs to 12 residues. The CDR3 region has the DNA TGTGCCAGCAGCGCGAGCACAGATACGCAGTATTTT. Translating it yields CASSASTDTQYF.

This chain joins TRBV19 and TRBJ1-5; weak D call: TRBD1 (5 bases). V was cut by 7 bases and J by 0 bases, with 16 bases left in between. CDR3 length: 16 amino acids. Germline V gene lookup returns CDR1 LNHDA and CDR2 SQIVND (reference sequence). The CDR3 coding sequence is TGTGCCAGTACCCGAGGGTCAGGACATAGCAATCAGCCCCAGCATTTT. This translates into CASTRGSGHSNQPQHF.

This clone has at least ten counts. The chain combines TRBV9 with TRBJ2-1, with 7 bases aligning to TRBD2. The CDR3 is 16 residues long. Trimming took 4 bases from V and 0 from J; bases not matched to a gene: 7. Germline CDR1 is SGDLS and CDR2 is YYNGEE. The CDR3 sequence: CASSPGTTPSYNEQFF. CDR3 nucleotides: TGTGCCAGCAGCCCAGGGACTACCCCCTCCTACAATGAGCAGTTCTTC. Full variable domain (missing parts from reference TRBV9 and TRBJ2-1): DSGVTQTPKHLITATGQRVTLRCSPRSGDLSVYWYQQSLDQGLQFLIQYYNGEERAKGNILERFSAQQFPDLHSELNLSSLELGDSALYFCASSPGTTPSYNEQFFGPGTRLTVL.

This clone has just a few counts. The chain recombines TRBV5-4 with TRBJ2-1; 10 bases align to TRBD2. There are 16 residues in the CDR3. V was pared by 3 bases and J by 8 bases, with 11 bases of the junction left unmatched. Germline values: CDR1 SGHNT, CDR2 YYREEE (reference sequence). The CDR3 DNA sequence: TGTGCCAGCAGCTGGGGTCGGTCTAGCGGGAGTCATGAGCAGTTCTTC. Translating gives CASSWGRSSGSHEQFF.

The rearrangement links TRBV4-2 to TRBJ2-1; 8 bases are a match to TRBD2. Trimming at V came to 5 bases and at J to 6 bases, leaving 12 bases not matched to a gene. The V gene's germline CDR1 is LGHNA and CDR2 YNFKEQ. There are 16 residues in the CDR3. CDR3 bases: TGTGCCAGCAGCTCAACCCTAGCGGGTGGACTCAATGAGCAGTTCTTC. Translation gives CASSSTLAGGLNEQFF.

J is TRBJ1-3 and V is TRBV11-2, with no clear D. Germline-derived CDR1 and CDR2 are SGHAT and FQNNGV. The CDR3 runs to 14 residues. V was trimmed by 6 bases and J by 1 base, leaving 10 bases between them. CDR3 sequence: CASSPRESGNTIYF. For the CDR3, the DNA is TGTGCCAGCAGTCCTCGGGAGTCTGGAAACACCATATATTTT.

V is TRBV6-1 and J is TRBJ2-2; D remains unclear. The CDR3 totals 13 residues. Germline loops: CDR1 MNHNS, CDR2 SASEGT. V lost 5 bases and J 5 bases, leaving 9 bases between the germline ends. The CDR3 region has the DNA TGTGCCAGCAGTCTCACGTGGACCGGGGAGCTGTTTTTT. Translating it yields CASSLTWTGELFF.

This clone was counted a single time. The chain couples TRBV5-8 to TRBJ2-1; 15 positions match TRBD2. The CDR3 sequence is 18 residues long. Per germline, CDR1 SGHTS and CDR2 YDEGEE. V gave up 3 bases and J gave up 7 bases; unmatched junction bases: 11. The CDR3 here is CASSYRRTSGRAMNEQFF. As DNA, the CDR3 is TGTGCCAGCAGCTACCGGAGGACTAGCGGGAGGGCCATGAATGAGCAGTTCTTC.

This clone has just a few counts. The chain links TRBV21-1 to TRBJ2-1. TRBV21-1 is labeled a pseudogene. This CDR3 has 15 amino acids. The CDR3 DNA follows: TGTGCCAGCAGGGAACTGCCGGGCCTCTACAATGAGCAGTTCTTC. It yields the protein CASRELPGLYNEQFF.

The chain employs TRBV27 and TRBJ1-5, with D possibly TRBD1 on 6 matching bases. V shed 3 bases and J shed 6 bases, with 9 bases lying between them. The CDR3 consists of 13 residues. Germline loops: CDR1 MNHEY, CDR2 SMNVEV (reference sequence). The CDR3 DNA reads TGTGCCAGCAGTTTGCAGGACAGTCAGCCCCAGCATTTT. It yields the protein CASSLQDSQPQHF.